The sequence of this T cell receptor (beta chain) was determined in a study of shared clonotypes between healthy human individuals. Regarding the study as a whole: Sample collection involved blood only; tissue repertoires are likely different.

TCRdb's table, derived via immunoSEQ multiplex PCR, lists solely in-frame clones and lacks some. The repertoire consists of approximately 590,000 clones, with roughly 95% occurring once and the leading ten covering 0.095% to 0.12%. This clone was seen once. Its specificity is not known. Germline loops: CDR1 MNHEY, CDR2 SMNVEV (reference sequence). The CDR3 covers 13 residues. V trimming: 3 bases; J trimming: 6 bases; junction bases outside the gene matches: 4. Cells designated naive CD8 were CD45RO-negative and were positively selected for CCR7, with terminally differentiated effector memory CD45RA+ cells excluded. The donors, all of them Caucasian adults, lived in Nashville, Tennessee.

The sequenced sample consisted of naive CD8+ T cells sorted from blood. The J gene is TRBJ2-7, the V gene TRBV27; TRBD2 agrees at 8 bases. The sequence derives from a woman between 25 and 40 years old in good health. The chain's CDR3 is CASSFRTSSEQYF. CDR3 sequence (DNA): TGTGCCAGCAGTTTCCGGACTAGCAGCGAGCAGTACTTC.